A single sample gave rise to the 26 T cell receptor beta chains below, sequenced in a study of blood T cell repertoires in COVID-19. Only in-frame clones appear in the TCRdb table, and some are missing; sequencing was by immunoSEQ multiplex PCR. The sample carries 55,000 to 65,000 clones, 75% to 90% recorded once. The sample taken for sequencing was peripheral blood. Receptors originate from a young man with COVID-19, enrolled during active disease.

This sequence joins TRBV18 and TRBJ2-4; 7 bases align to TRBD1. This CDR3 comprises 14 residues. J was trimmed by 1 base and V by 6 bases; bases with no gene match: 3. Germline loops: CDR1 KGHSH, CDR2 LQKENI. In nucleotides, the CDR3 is TGTGCCAGCTCTGGGACAGAGGCCAAAAACATTCAGTACTTC. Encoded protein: CASSGTEAKNIQYF.

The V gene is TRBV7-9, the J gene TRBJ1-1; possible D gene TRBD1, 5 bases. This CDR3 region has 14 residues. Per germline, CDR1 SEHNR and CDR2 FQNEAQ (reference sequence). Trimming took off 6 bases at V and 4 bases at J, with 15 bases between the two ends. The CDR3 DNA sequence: TGTGCCAGCAGTCTAACCCGGGGGTCCACTGAAGCTTTCTTT. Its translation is CASSLTRGSTEAFF.

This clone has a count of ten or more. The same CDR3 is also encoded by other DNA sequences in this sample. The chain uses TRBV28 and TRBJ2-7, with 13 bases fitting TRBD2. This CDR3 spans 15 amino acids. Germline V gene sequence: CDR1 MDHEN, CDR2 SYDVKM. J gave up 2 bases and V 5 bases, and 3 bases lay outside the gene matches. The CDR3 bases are TGTGCCAGCAGTCCAGGACTAGCGGGAGCCTACGAGCAGTACTTC. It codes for CASSPGLAGAYEQYF.

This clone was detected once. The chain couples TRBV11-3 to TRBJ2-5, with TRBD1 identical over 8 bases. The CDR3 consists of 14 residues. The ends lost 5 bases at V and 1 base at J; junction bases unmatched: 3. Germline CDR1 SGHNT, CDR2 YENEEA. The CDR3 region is CASSPGTGQETQYF. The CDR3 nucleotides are TGTGCCAGCAGCCCAGGGACAGGCCAAGAGACCCAGTACTTC.

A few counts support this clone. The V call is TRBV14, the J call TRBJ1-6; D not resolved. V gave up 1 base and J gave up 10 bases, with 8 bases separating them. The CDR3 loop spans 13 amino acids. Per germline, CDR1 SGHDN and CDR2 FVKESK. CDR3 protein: CASSQVESSPLHF. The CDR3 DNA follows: TGTGCCAGCAGCCAAGTAGAGAGCTCACCCCTCCACTTT.

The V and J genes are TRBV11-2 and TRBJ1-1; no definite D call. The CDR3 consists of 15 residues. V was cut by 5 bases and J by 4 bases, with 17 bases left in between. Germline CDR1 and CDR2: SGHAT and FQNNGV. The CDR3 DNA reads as TGTGCCAGCAGCAATACAGTTGGTGGCTTCACTGAAGCTTTCTTT. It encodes CASSNTVGGFTEAFF.

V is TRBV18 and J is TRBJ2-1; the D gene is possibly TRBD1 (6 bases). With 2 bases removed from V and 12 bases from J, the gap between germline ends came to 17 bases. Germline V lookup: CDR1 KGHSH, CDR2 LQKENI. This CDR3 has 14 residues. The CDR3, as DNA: TGTGCCAGCTCACCAGGGGGCAACATTGGCGTGCAGTTCTTC. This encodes CASSPGGNIGVQFF.

This chain's CDR3 is CASSQWTANTEAFF. The CDR3 DNA sequence: TGCGCCAGCAGCCAGTGGACAGCTAACACTGAAGCTTTCTTT. The rearrangement links TRBV4-1 to TRBJ1-1; D is possibly TRBD1 (6 bases). Trimming left V 3 bases short and J 2 bases short, with 10 bases between. The V gene's germline CDR1 is MGHRA and CDR2 YSYEKL. This CDR3 has 14 amino acids.

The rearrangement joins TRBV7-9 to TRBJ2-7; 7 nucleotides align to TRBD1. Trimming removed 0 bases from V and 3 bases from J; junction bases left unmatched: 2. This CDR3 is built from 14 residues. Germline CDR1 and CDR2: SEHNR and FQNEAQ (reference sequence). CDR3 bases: TGTGCCAGCAGCTTAGCACAGGGGATCTACGAGCAGTACTTC. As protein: CASSLAQGIYEQYF.

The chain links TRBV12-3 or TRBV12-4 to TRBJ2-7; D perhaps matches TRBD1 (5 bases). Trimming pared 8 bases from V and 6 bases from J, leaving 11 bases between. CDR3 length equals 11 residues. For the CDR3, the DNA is TGTGCCAGCTCGAGAAGGGGCGAGCAGTACTTC. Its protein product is CASSRRGEQYF.

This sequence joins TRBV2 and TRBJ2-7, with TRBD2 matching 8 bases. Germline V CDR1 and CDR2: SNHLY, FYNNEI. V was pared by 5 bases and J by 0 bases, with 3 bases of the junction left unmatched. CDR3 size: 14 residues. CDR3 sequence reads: CASSPGTSSYEQYF. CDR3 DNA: TGTGCCAGCAGTCCCGGGACTAGCTCCTACGAGCAGTACTTC. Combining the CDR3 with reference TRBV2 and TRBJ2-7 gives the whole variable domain EPEVTQTPSHQVTQMGQEVILRCVPISNHLYFYWYRQILGQKVEFLVSFYNNEISEKSEIFDDQFSVERPDGSNFTLKIRSTKLEDSAMYFCASSPGTSSYEQYFGPGTRLTVT.

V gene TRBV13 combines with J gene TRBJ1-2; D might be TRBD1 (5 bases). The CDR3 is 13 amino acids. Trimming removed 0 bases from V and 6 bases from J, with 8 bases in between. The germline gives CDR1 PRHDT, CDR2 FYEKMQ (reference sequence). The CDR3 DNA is TGTGCCAGCAGCTTAGGGCAGGGTGATGGCTACACCTTC. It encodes CASSLGQGDGYTF.

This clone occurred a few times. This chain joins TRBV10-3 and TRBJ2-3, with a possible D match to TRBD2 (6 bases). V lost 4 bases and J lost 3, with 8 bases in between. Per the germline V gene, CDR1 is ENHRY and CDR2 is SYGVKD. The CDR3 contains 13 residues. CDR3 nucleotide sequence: TGTGCCATCAGTGGGGGGGTAACAGATACGCAGTATTTT. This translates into CAISGGVTDTQYF.

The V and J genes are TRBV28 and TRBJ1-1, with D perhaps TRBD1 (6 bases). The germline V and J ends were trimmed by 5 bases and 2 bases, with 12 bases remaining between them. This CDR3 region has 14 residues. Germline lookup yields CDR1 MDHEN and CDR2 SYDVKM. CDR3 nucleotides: TGTGCCAGCAGTCGGGCACAGGGTAACACTGAAGCTTTCTTT. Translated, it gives CASSRAQGNTEAFF. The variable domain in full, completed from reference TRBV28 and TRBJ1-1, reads DVKVTQSSRYLVKRTGEKVFLECVQDMDHENMFWYRQDPGLGLRLIYFSYDVKMKEKGDIPEGYSVSREKKERFSLILESASTNQTSMYLCASSRAQGNTEAFFGQGTRLTVV.

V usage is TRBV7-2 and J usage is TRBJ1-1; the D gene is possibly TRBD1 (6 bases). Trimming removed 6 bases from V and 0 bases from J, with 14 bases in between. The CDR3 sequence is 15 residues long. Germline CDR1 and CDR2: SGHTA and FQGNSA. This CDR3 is CASRRPGQMNTEAFF. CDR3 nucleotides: TGTGCCAGCAGGCGCCCGGGACAAATGAACACTGAAGCTTTCTTT.

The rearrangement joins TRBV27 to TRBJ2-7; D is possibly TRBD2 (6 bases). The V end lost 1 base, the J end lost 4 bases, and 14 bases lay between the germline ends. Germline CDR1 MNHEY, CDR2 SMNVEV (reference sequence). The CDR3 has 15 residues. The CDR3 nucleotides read TGTGCCAGCAGTTTATTCGGGGGTTTTAGGTACGAGCAGTACTTC. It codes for CASSLFGGFRYEQYF.

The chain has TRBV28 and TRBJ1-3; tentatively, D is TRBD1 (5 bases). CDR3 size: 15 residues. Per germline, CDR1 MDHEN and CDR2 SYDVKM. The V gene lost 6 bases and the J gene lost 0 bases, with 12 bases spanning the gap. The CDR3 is CASRGRTHSGNTIYF. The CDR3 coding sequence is TGTGCCAGCAGGGGGCGGACCCACTCTGGAAACACCATATATTTT.

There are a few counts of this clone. DNA of the CDR3: TGTGCCAGCAGCTTGTCGGGGAGGAGGAACACTGAAGCTTTCTTT. Translated, it gives CASSLSGRRNTEAFF. J is TRBJ1-1 and V is TRBV5-4; D gene ambiguous. CDR1 and CDR2 (germline): SGHNT, YYREEE (reference sequence). CDR3 length: 15 residues. Trimming took off 1 base at V and 1 base at J, with 11 bases between the two ends. The full variable domain, rest sourced from reference TRBV5-4 and TRBJ1-1, is ETGVTQSPTHLIKTRGQQVTLRCSSQSGHNTVSWYQQALGQGPQFIFQYYREEENGRGNFPPRFSGLQFPNYSSELNVNALELDDSALYLCASSLSGRRNTEAFFGQGTRLTVV.

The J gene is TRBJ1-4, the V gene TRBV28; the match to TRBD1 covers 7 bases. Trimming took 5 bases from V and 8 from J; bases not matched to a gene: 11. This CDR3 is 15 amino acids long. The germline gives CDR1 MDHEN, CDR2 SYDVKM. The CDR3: CASSPRQGLGEKLFF. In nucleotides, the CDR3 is TGTGCCAGCAGTCCCCGACAGGGCTTGGGGGAAAAACTGTTTTTT. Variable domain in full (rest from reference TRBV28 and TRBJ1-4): DVKVTQSSRYLVKRTGEKVFLECVQDMDHENMFWYRQDPGLGLRLIYFSYDVKMKEKGDIPEGYSVSREKKERFSLILESASTNQTSMYLCASSPRQGLGEKLFFGSGTQLSVL.

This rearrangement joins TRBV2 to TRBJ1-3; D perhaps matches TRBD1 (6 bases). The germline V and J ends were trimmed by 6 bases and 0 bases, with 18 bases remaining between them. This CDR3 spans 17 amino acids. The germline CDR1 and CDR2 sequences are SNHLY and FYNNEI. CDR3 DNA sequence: TGTGCCAGCAGACCAATGACAGGACGCCTCTCTGGAAACACCATATATTTT. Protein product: CASRPMTGRLSGNTIYF.

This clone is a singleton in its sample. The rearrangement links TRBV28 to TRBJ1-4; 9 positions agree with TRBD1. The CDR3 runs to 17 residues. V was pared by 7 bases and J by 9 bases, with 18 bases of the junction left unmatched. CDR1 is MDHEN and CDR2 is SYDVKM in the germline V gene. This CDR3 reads CASIPGPIRDRDKKLFF. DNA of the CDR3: TGTGCCAGCATTCCGGGCCCCATCCGGGACAGGGATAAAAAACTGTTTTTT.

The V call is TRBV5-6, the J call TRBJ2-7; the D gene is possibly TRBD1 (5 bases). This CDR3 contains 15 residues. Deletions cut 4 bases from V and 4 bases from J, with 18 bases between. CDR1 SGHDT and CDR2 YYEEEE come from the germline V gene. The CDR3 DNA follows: TGTGCCAGCAGCCTCCGGACAACTACCAAATACGAGCAGTACTTC. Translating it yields CASSLRTTTKYEQYF.

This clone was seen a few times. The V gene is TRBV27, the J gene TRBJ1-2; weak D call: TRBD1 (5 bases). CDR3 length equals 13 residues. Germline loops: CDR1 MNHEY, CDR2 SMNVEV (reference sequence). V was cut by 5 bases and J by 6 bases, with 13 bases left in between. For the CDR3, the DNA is TGTGCCAGCAGTCTCCAGGGAATTGATGGCTACACCTTC. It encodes CASSLQGIDGYTF.

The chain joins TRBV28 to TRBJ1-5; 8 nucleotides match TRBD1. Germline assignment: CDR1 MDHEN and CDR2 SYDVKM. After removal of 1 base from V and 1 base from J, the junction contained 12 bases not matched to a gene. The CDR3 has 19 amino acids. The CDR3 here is CASSLSQGARGGSNQPQHF. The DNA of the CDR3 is TGTGCCAGCAGTTTATCCCAGGGGGCACGGGGTGGGAGCAATCAGCCCCAGCATTTT. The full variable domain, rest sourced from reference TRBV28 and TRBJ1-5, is DVKVTQSSRYLVKRTGEKVFLECVQDMDHENMFWYRQDPGLGLRLIYFSYDVKMKEKGDIPEGYSVSREKKERFSLILESASTNQTSMYLCASSLSQGARGGSNQPQHFGDGTRLSIL.

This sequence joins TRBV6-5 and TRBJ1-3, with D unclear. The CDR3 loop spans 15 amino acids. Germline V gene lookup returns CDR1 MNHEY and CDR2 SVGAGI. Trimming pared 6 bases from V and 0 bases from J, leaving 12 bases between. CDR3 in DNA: TGTGCCAGCAGAGCCGGTGGGCACTCTGGAAACACCATATATTTT. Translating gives CASRAGGHSGNTIYF.

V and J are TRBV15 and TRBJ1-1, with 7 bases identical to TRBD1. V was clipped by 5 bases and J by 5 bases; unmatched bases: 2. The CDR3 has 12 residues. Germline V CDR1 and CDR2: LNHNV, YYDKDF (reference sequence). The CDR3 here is CATSPRGTEAFF. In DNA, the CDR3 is TGTGCCACCAGCCCCAGGGGGACTGAAGCTTTCTTT.